A single sample gave rise to the 22 T cell receptor beta chains below, sequenced in a study of OX40 agonist ivuxolimab in advanced cancers. Profiled with immunoSEQ multiplex PCR; TCRdb holds only in-frame clones, not every one. The table includes approximately 15,000 clones, around 64% detected once. This specimen consisted of CD4+ or CD8+ T cells sorted from blood, obtained in a trial of the OX40 agonist ivuxolimab. The receptors come from an adult with an advanced solid tumor such as melanoma, head and neck, liver or kidney cancer.

The chain employs TRBV6-4 and TRBJ2-1; 11 bases line up with TRBD2. The CDR3 is made up of 15 amino acids. Germline values: CDR1 MRHNA, CDR2 SNTAGT. V lost 4 bases, J lost 3 bases, and 2 bases stayed unmatched. In nucleotides, the CDR3 is TGTGCCAGCAGTGGTAGCGGGGGGGGCTACAATGAGCAGTTCTTC. This sequence encodes CASSGSGGGYNEQFF.

This clone was seen more than once but under ten times. J is TRBJ1-6 and V is TRBV7-9; D not resolved. V was trimmed by 3 bases and J by 8 bases, leaving 5 bases between them. The length of the CDR3 is 12 residues. The germline V gene encodes CDR1 SEHNR and CDR2 FQNEAQ (reference sequence). CDR3 nucleotide sequence: TGTGCCAGCAGCTTTTGGGATTCACCCCTCCACTTT. Its protein product is CASSFWDSPLHF.

The J gene is TRBJ2-2, the V gene TRBV19; no reliable D call. Deletions cut 6 bases from V and 1 base from J, with 6 bases between. This CDR3 region has 13 residues. Germline-derived CDR1 and CDR2 are LNHDA and SQIVND (reference sequence). CDR3 sequence: CASRTVNTGELFF. The CDR3 DNA sequence: TGTGCCAGTAGGACGGTGAACACCGGGGAGCTGTTTTTT. Looking up the rest from reference TRBV19 and TRBJ2-2 gives the full variable domain: DGGITQSPKYLFRKEGQNVTLSCEQNLNHDAMYWYRQDPGQGLRLIYYSQIVNDFQKGDIAEGYSVSREKKESFPLTVTSAQKNPTAFYLCASRTVNTGELFFGEGSRLTVL.

The chain couples TRBV11-2 to TRBJ2-1; 9 nucleotides match TRBD1. The CDR3 has 15 residues. Per germline, CDR1 SGHAT and CDR2 FQNNGV. The junction had 3 bases not matched to a gene; V was cut back by 2 bases and J by 4 bases. The CDR3 here is CASSLWDREYNEQFF. CDR3 DNA sequence: TGTGCCAGCAGCTTATGGGACAGGGAATACAATGAGCAGTTCTTC. Variable domain in full (rest from reference TRBV11-2 and TRBJ2-1): EAGVAQSPRYKIIEKRQSVAFWCNPISGHATLYWYQQILGQGPKLLIQFQNNGVVDDSQLPKDRFSAERLKGVDSTLKIQPAKLEDSAVYLCASSLWDREYNEQFFGPGTRLTVL.

This clone has just one count. CDR3 DNA sequence: TGCGCCAGCAGCCAAGGCGGGGCCACCTACGAGCAGTACTTC. Amino acids: CASSQGGATYEQYF. This rearrangement joins TRBV4-1 to TRBJ2-7, with D tentatively TRBD2 (6 bases). Germline CDR1 MGHRA, CDR2 YSYEKL. CDR3 length: 14 residues. Trimming left V 1 base short and J 2 bases short, with 9 bases between.

Relative to its sample, this clone is medium-sized (0.01 to 0.1%). Other DNA variants within this sample encode the same CDR3. The rearrangement links TRBV9 to TRBJ2-3; 7 bases match TRBD2. Germline V gene data show CDR1 as SGDLS and CDR2 as YYNGEE. The CDR3 loop spans 17 amino acids. V lost 2 bases to trimming and J lost 2 bases; unmatched junction nucleotides: 11. The CDR3 nucleotides are TGTGCCAGCAGCGTTTACGGGGGGACCTATCCCACAGATACGCAGTATTTT. It yields the protein CASSVYGGTYPTDTQYF.

This clone was detected only a few times. This chain joins TRBV28 and TRBJ2-7, with a possible D match to TRBD1 (6 bases). The V end lost 6 bases, the J end lost 0 bases, and 9 bases lay between the germline ends. The CDR3 has 13 residues. Germline CDR1 is MDHEN and CDR2 is SYDVKM. DNA for the CDR3: TGTGCCAGCAGCCTGGACAGCTCCTACGAGCAGTACTTC. Translated, it gives CASSLDSSYEQYF.

Sample share makes this clone medium-sized (0.01 to 0.1%). The chain couples TRBV9 to TRBJ2-1; 9 bases map to TRBD1. J gave up 9 bases and V 4 bases, and 17 bases lay outside the gene matches. The CDR3 has 17 residues. CDR1 and CDR2 (germline): SGDLS, YYNGEE. The CDR3 sequence: CASSPRQGGLAGGEQFF. The CDR3 coding sequence is TGTGCCAGCAGCCCCCGACAGGGGGGCCTAGCAGGAGGTGAGCAGTTCTTC. The full variable domain, rest sourced from reference TRBV9 and TRBJ2-1, is DSGVTQTPKHLITATGQRVTLRCSPRSGDLSVYWYQQSLDQGLQFLIQYYNGEERAKGNILERFSAQQFPDLHSELNLSSLELGDSALYFCASSPRQGGLAGGEQFFGPGTRLTVL.

This clone is medium-sized (0.01 to 0.1%). V and J are TRBV6-1 and TRBJ1-1; D uncertain. Germline V gene data show CDR1 as MNHNS and CDR2 as SASEGT. V was cut by 1 base and J by 8 bases, with 8 bases left in between. The CDR3 totals 12 residues. The CDR3 region is CASSEEGGEAFF. DNA for the CDR3: TGTGCCAGCAGTGAAGAGGGAGGGGAAGCTTTCTTT.

This clone has a handful of counts. V gene TRBV30 combines with J gene TRBJ2-7; D is unclear. V dropped 3 bases and J dropped 7 bases, with 10 bases sitting between them. The CDR3 is 11 residues long. Germline V gene data show CDR1 as GTSNPN and CDR2 as SVGIG (reference sequence). The CDR3 loop is CAWRGDWEQYF. CDR3 nucleotides: TGTGCCTGGAGGGGTGATTGGGAGCAGTACTTC.

V gene TRBV11-1 combines with J gene TRBJ1-2, with TRBD1 matching 10 bases. Per germline, CDR1 SGHAT and CDR2 FQDESV (reference sequence). Trimming cost V 2 bases and J 6 bases; bases outside gene matches: 12. The CDR3 extends over 17 amino acids. The CDR3 spells CASSLFGTRTGGDGYTF. The CDR3 DNA sequence: TGTGCCAGCAGCTTATTTGGAACTCGGACAGGGGGTGATGGCTACACCTTC.

The rearrangement uses TRBV4-1 and TRBJ1-2; D is unresolved. The CDR3 is 14 amino acids. With 4 bases removed from V and 0 bases from J, the gap between germline ends came to 9 bases. The germline gives CDR1 MGHRA, CDR2 YSYEKL. In DNA, the CDR3 is TGCGCCAGCAGCCGTACAGTAGCTAACTATGGCTACACCTTC. This translates into CASSRTVANYGYTF.

The chain couples TRBV10-3 to TRBJ2-7; D gene unclear. Deletions cut 6 bases from V and 3 bases from J, with 12 bases between. This CDR3 is 13 amino acids long. Germline CDR1 reads ENHRY; CDR2 reads SYGVKD. The CDR3: CAISPGVIYEQYF. CDR3 bases: TGTGCCATCAGCCCCGGTGTCATCTACGAGCAGTACTTC.

The CDR3 nucleotides read TGTGCCAGCAGTCCCCGGGACTACCACTCTGGGGCCAACGTCCTGACTTTC. Protein product: CASSPRDYHSGANVLTF. The rearrangement uses TRBV13 and TRBJ2-6, with 7 positions matching TRBD2. The CDR3 is 17 residues long. Germline V CDR1 and CDR2: PRHDT, FYEKMQ (reference sequence). The junction had 8 bases not matched to a gene; V was cut back by 6 bases and J by 0 bases.

The chain combines TRBV6-5 with TRBJ1-2; no definite D call. The germline gives CDR1 MNHEY, CDR2 SVGAGI. V lost 7 bases and J 5 bases, leaving 11 bases between the germline ends. The CDR3 sequence is 12 residues long. CDR3 sequence (DNA): TGTGCCAGCAACCGGAGACCATATGGCTACACCTTC. Its translation: CASNRRPYGYTF.

The chain recombines TRBV7-8 with TRBJ2-5, with TRBD2 matching 15 bases. The germline V gene has CDR1 SGHVS and CDR2 FQNEAQ. The ends lost 3 bases at V and 3 bases at J; junction bases unmatched: 5. The CDR3 is made up of 17 amino acids. The CDR3, as DNA: TGTGCCAGCAGCTTCTGGACTAGCGGGGGGGTAAAAGAGACCCAGTACTTC. This translates into CASSFWTSGGVKETQYF.

The chain links TRBV7-8 to TRBJ2-2; D is perhaps TRBD1 or TRBD2 (6 bases each). Per germline, CDR1 SGHVS and CDR2 FQNEAQ. The ends were cut back, 1 base at V and 5 bases at J, with 8 bases in the middle. This CDR3 is 14 amino acids long. The CDR3 here is CASSLVGGTGELFF. The CDR3 region has the DNA TGTGCCAGCAGCTTAGTAGGGGGGACCGGGGAGCTGTTTTTT.

The V and J genes are TRBV5-1 and TRBJ2-5, with 7 bases aligning to TRBD1. Germline CDR1 is SGHRS and CDR2 is YFSETQ. The CDR3 has 16 amino acids. Losses at the gene ends were 2 bases for V and 0 bases for J; bases not matched to a gene: 7. Written as DNA, the CDR3 is TGCGCCAGCAGCTTTTGGACAGGACCTAACCAAGAGACCCAGTACTTC. Its protein product is CASSFWTGPNQETQYF.

This clone was seen a few times. J is TRBJ1-4 and V is TRBV6-1; TRBD1 agrees at 8 bases. Germline CDR1 MNHNS, CDR2 SASEGT. The CDR3 has 14 amino acids. Germline trimming cut 8 bases from V and 7 bases from J; bases unmatched to any gene: 9. The CDR3 DNA reads TGTGCCAGCCTAGACAGGGGTTCGGGTGAAAAACTGTTTTTT. Protein: CASLDRGSGEKLFF.

This chain joins TRBV5-4 and TRBJ2-7; TRBD2 matches at 11 bases. With 2 bases clipped from V and 5 bases from J, the junction kept 6 bases outside the gene matches. Germline-derived CDR1 and CDR2 are SGHNT and YYREEE (reference sequence). The CDR3 is 15 residues long. CDR3 sequence: CASSFSGGASDEQYF. In nucleotides, the CDR3 is TGTGCCAGCAGCTTTAGCGGGGGGGCCTCAGACGAGCAGTACTTC.

The chain employs TRBV29-1 and TRBJ2-2; tentative D call: TRBD1 (5 bases). The length of the CDR3 is 16 residues. Germline V lookup: CDR1 SQVTM, CDR2 ANQGSEA. Trimming stripped 4 bases from V and 5 bases from J, with 20 bases between. The CDR3 protein is CSVGGWGREGTGELFF. The CDR3 region has the DNA TGCAGCGTTGGTGGTTGGGGCAGGGAAGGGACCGGGGAGCTGTTTTTT.

The gene calls are TRBV23-1 and TRBJ2-3; a possible D gene is TRBD1 (6 bases). TRBV23-1 is designated an ORF whose function remains uncertain. The CDR3 sequence is 14 residues long. V was pared by 2 bases and J by 3 bases, with 9 bases between. The chain's CDR3 is CASSQVRGTDTQYF. CDR3 DNA sequence: TGCGCCAGCAGTCAAGTAAGGGGGACAGATACGCAGTATTTT.